These T cell receptor beta chains were read from a single sample in a study of T cell responses to AZD1222 COVID-19 vaccine. Profiling relied on immunoSEQ multiplex PCR, and the TCRdb table lists in-frame clones only, not all of them. Of over 150,000 clones listed, approximately 91% are singletons. The specimen was peripheral blood, collected 28 days after the second AZD1222 dose. These receptors all stem from an adult who received the AZD1222 COVID-19 vaccine. Both conserved end residues are trimmed from each CDR3. The order of the fields is J gene, V gene, CDR3 protein.

TRBJ2-1 | TRBV28 | ASSLSGTAYNEQF
TRBJ1-3 | TRBV5-1 | ASSSNPGDRSSGNTIY
TRBJ2-7 | TRBV6-5 | ASSSGRASEQY
TRBJ2-4 | TRBV7-9 | ASSLPVENIQY
TRBJ1-2 | TRBV4-2 | ASSQGVNSLSGYT
TRBJ2-3 | TRBV3-1/TRBV3-2 | ASSQDTAGGDTQY
TRBJ2-7 | TRBV3-1/TRBV3-2 | ASSQPDRGGEQY
TRBJ2-7 | TRBV20-1 | SASMAGQGPRGGEQY
TRBJ2-1 | TRBV19 | ASSILGGLYNEQF
TRBJ1-2 | TRBV2 | ASRLRPGQGYGYT
TRBJ2-5 | TRBV7-7 | ASSSTRGGDQETQY